This entry concerns a single TCR beta chain. The table came from immunoSEQ multiplex PCR; TCRdb's copy has only in-frame clones and leaves some out. The profile covers tens of thousands of clones, with approximately 91% appearing a single time and about an eighth taken by the ten largest. This specimen belongs to a study of control samples from healthy donors and cancer patients. The clonotype originates from a man aged 50-59 years with lung cancer. Source material: PBMCs.

Here the CDR3 reads CASSFDGSNTEAFF. CDR3 in DNA: TGTGCCAGCAGCTTCGATGGTTCGAACACTGAAGCTTTCTTT. The rearrangement links TRBV5-6 to TRBJ1-1; D uncertain. V was cut by 2 bases and J by 1 base, with 9 bases left in between. Per germline, CDR1 SGHDT and CDR2 YYEEEE. There are 14 residues in the CDR3.